Listed below are T cell receptor beta chains from one sample, sequenced in a study of shared clonotypes between healthy human individuals. Clones were read by immunoSEQ multiplex PCR, and TCRdb kept only the in-frame ones, dropping some. Of some 2,100,000 clones in the sample, approximately 94% are singletons; the top ten hold 1.5% to 2%. Sequencing input: naive CD8+ T cells from PBMCs. The receptors shown here come from a man aged 18 to 30 in good health. Some clones in this sample may be carry-over from other donors' samples. The CDR3 runs from the conserved cysteine through the conserved F or W. A D gene is named only where the DNA matches it firmly. Part of the rows lack a size; the others show once, few, many or a class for expanded clones.

CDR3 DNA: TGTGCCAGCAGCTCCCGACGGACAGACAACTACAATGAGCAGTTCTTC; CDR3 protein: CASSSRRTDNYNEQFF; D gene: -; V gene: TRBV7-2; J gene: TRBJ2-1; clone size: -
CDR3 DNA: TGTGCCAGCAGCTTGGGACAGGAATATACCTACGAGCAGTACTTC; CDR3 protein: CASSLGQEYTYEQYF; D gene: -; V gene: TRBV5-6; J gene: TRBJ2-7; clone size: -
CDR3 DNA: TGTGCCAGCAGCTTGGCGGGGGAAACCAATGAGCAGTTCTTC; CDR3 protein: CASSLAGETNEQFF; D gene: -; V gene: TRBV5-4; J gene: TRBJ2-1; clone size: -
CDR3 DNA: TGCGCCAGCAGCCAAGAAAAGCAGAGCACCATATATTTT; CDR3 protein: CASSQEKQSTIYF; D gene: -; V gene: TRBV4-1; J gene: TRBJ1-3; clone size: -
CDR3 DNA: TGTGCCAGCAGCTCCTCCGGGATCAATCAGCCCCAGCATTTT; CDR3 protein: CASSSSGINQPQHF; D gene: -; V gene: TRBV13; J gene: TRBJ1-5; clone size: -
CDR3 DNA: TGTGCCAGCAGCCTAAATGAGAGGGAGCAGTTCTTC; CDR3 protein: CASSLNEREQFF; D gene: -; V gene: TRBV9; J gene: TRBJ2-1; clone size: -
CDR3 DNA: TGTGCCAGCAGCTCGAGCGGGAGGGCCGGAGATACGCAGTATTTT; CDR3 protein: CASSSSGRAGDTQYF; D gene: TRBD2; V gene: TRBV7-9; J gene: TRBJ2-3; clone size: -
CDR3 DNA: -; CDR3 protein: CASSEFGPGVQQYF; D gene: -; V gene: TRBV25-1; J gene: TRBJ2-7; clone size: -
CDR3 DNA: TGCGCCAGCAGCGTCACTAGCGGTTGGTCCAATGAGCAGTTCTTC; CDR3 protein: CASSVTSGWSNEQFF; D gene: TRBD2; V gene: TRBV4-3; J gene: TRBJ2-1; clone size: -
CDR3 DNA: TGTGCCAGCGGACCTGGTACGCAGTATTTT; CDR3 protein: CASGPGTQYF; D gene: -; V gene: TRBV6-5; J gene: TRBJ2-3; clone size: -
CDR3 DNA: TGTGCCAGCAGCTTGGGGCCGGGGGTAGTCAACGAGCAGTACTTC; CDR3 protein: CASSLGPGVVNEQYF; D gene: -; V gene: TRBV7-6; J gene: TRBJ2-7; clone size: -
CDR3 DNA: TGTGCCAGCAGTTATGGGGGCGGGAGAGAAGAGCAGTACTTC; CDR3 protein: CASSYGGGREEQYF; D gene: -; V gene: TRBV6-5; J gene: TRBJ2-7; clone size: -
CDR3 DNA: TGTGCCAGCAGCTTGGCCAAATGGGACAGGAGGGGTAATCAGCCCCAGCATTTT; CDR3 protein: CASSLAKWDRRGNQPQHF; D gene: TRBD1; V gene: TRBV5-4; J gene: TRBJ1-5; clone size: -
CDR3 DNA: TGCGCCAGCAGCCCCGGAGATTCCTACGAGCAGTACTTC; CDR3 protein: CASSPGDSYEQYF; D gene: -; V gene: TRBV5-1; J gene: TRBJ2-7; clone size: once
CDR3 DNA: TGTGCCAGCAGCCGTGCCGATACGCAGTATTTT; CDR3 protein: CASSRADTQYF; D gene: -; V gene: TRBV7-9; J gene: TRBJ2-3; clone size: -
CDR3 DNA: TGTGCCATCAGTGACCAGGACGGAGCATTCTACAATGAGCAGTTCTTC; CDR3 protein: CAISDQDGAFYNEQFF; D gene: -; V gene: TRBV10-3; J gene: TRBJ2-1; clone size: -
CDR3 DNA: TGTGCCACCAGCACCCAGGGGGGGCTCTACGAGCAGTACTTC; CDR3 protein: CATSTQGGLYEQYF; D gene: -; V gene: TRBV15; J gene: TRBJ2-7; clone size: -
CDR3 DNA: TGTGCCAGCAGCCATAGCGGGAAAGGTGTAGATGAGCAGTTCTTC; CDR3 protein: CASSHSGKGVDEQFF; D gene: TRBD2; V gene: TRBV28; J gene: TRBJ2-1; clone size: -
CDR3 DNA: TGTGCCACCAGCAGAGAAGGGGGCTTGAACAATCAGCCCCAGCATTTT; CDR3 protein: CATSREGGLNNQPQHF; D gene: TRBD1; V gene: TRBV15; J gene: TRBJ1-5; clone size: -
CDR3 DNA: TGTGCCAGCAGTGGGACAGTCCTCATGAACACTGAAGCTTTCTTT; CDR3 protein: CASSGTVLMNTEAFF; D gene: TRBD1; V gene: TRBV27; J gene: TRBJ1-1; clone size: -
CDR3 DNA: TGTGCCAGCAGCCACCCTATAGGTGGCAGCAGGGAAGCTTTCTTT; CDR3 protein: CASSHPIGGSREAFF; D gene: -; V gene: TRBV9; J gene: TRBJ1-1; clone size: few
CDR3 DNA: TGTGCCAGCAGCCCACAGGGTGGGGGGGAGCTGTTTTTT; CDR3 protein: CASSPQGGGELFF; D gene: -; V gene: TRBV9; J gene: TRBJ2-2; clone size: -
CDR3 DNA: TGTGCCAGTAGTATAGTTACTAGCGGCACCTACGAGCAGTACTTC; CDR3 protein: CASSIVTSGTYEQYF; D gene: TRBD2; V gene: TRBV19; J gene: TRBJ2-7; clone size: -
CDR3 DNA: TGTGCCATCAGTGAAGCCGGGACAGGGGTCGATGATACGCAGTATTTT; CDR3 protein: CAISEAGTGVDDTQYF; D gene: TRBD1; V gene: TRBV10-3; J gene: TRBJ2-3; clone size: -
CDR3 DNA: TGTGCCAGCAGCTTGGGAAGTGGGGAGCAGTTCTTC; CDR3 protein: CASSLGSGEQFF; D gene: -; V gene: TRBV5-4; J gene: TRBJ2-1; clone size: -
CDR3 DNA: TGTGCCAGCAGTTTATTAACCAGTCAAGAGACCCAGTACTTC; CDR3 protein: CASSLLTSQETQYF; D gene: -; V gene: TRBV28; J gene: TRBJ2-5; clone size: -
CDR3 DNA: TGCGCCAGCAGCCAAGACCTCGGGACTCCCCTCAGCTACGAGCAGTACTTC; CDR3 protein: CASSQDLGTPLSYEQYF; D gene: -; V gene: TRBV4-1; J gene: TRBJ2-7; clone size: -
CDR3 DNA: TGTGCCAGCAGCTTGGGGACTAGCGGAGGCCTACAGAACTACGAGCAGTACTTC; CDR3 protein: CASSLGTSGGLQNYEQYF; D gene: TRBD2; V gene: TRBV5-6; J gene: TRBJ2-7; clone size: -
CDR3 DNA: TGCGCCAGCAGCTTGGGGACTAGCGGCTCATTCTCCTACGAGCAGTACTTC; CDR3 protein: CASSLGTSGSFSYEQYF; D gene: TRBD2; V gene: TRBV5-1; J gene: TRBJ2-7; clone size: -
CDR3 DNA: TGTGCCAGCAGCTCTTACGTTCTAGGCCACAATGAGCAGTTCTTC; CDR3 protein: CASSSYVLGHNEQFF; D gene: -; V gene: TRBV7-9; J gene: TRBJ2-1; clone size: -
CDR3 DNA: TGTGCCAGCAGGGACATTTCCGGATCCAGGTCCCGAGAGCAGTACTTC; CDR3 protein: CASRDISGSRSREQYF; D gene: -; V gene: TRBV2; J gene: TRBJ2-7; clone size: -
CDR3 DNA: TGTGCCAGCAGTTTATCCAGCGGACTAGCGGGAGTATTCTACGAGCAGTACTTC; CDR3 protein: CASSLSSGLAGVFYEQYF; D gene: TRBD2; V gene: TRBV27; J gene: TRBJ2-7; clone size: once
CDR3 DNA: TGTGCCGCAGTACCAGCGGGAGCAACGTACGAGCAGTACTTC; CDR3 protein: CAAVPAGATYEQYF; D gene: TRBD2; V gene: TRBV6-6; J gene: TRBJ2-7; clone size: -
CDR3 DNA: TGTGCCAGCGTCGGGGGAGGGAACGAGCAGTACTTC; CDR3 protein: CASVGGGNEQYF; D gene: TRBD2; V gene: TRBV27; J gene: TRBJ2-7; clone size: -
CDR3 DNA: TGTGCCAGCAGCTTAGGTAAAGTTGGACTAGCGGGTACCGGACCCTCCTACAATGAGCAGTTCTTC; CDR3 protein: CASSLGKVGLAGTGPSYNEQFF; D gene: TRBD2; V gene: TRBV7-8; J gene: TRBJ2-1; clone size: -
CDR3 DNA: TGCGCCAGCAGCTTGTCCCAGACGTACAATGAGCGGATTGGGCAGTTCTTC; CDR3 protein: CASSLSQTYNERIGQFF; D gene: -; V gene: TRBV5-1; J gene: TRBJ2-1; clone size: once
CDR3 DNA: TGTGCCAGTAGTCCCGGGACGGCTGCCTATGGCTACACCTTC; CDR3 protein: CASSPGTAAYGYTF; D gene: -; V gene: TRBV19; J gene: TRBJ1-2; clone size: -
CDR3 DNA: TGTGCCAGCACCGCGGGGACTGAAGCTTTCTTT; CDR3 protein: CASTAGTEAFF; D gene: -; V gene: TRBV7-9; J gene: TRBJ1-1; clone size: -
CDR3 DNA: TGTGCCAGGAAACTGACAGGGTACACCATATATTTT; CDR3 protein: CARKLTGYTIYF; D gene: TRBD1; V gene: TRBV7-7; J gene: TRBJ1-3; clone size: -
CDR3 DNA: TGCGCCAGCAGCCAAGGGGACAGGACAGGGGGGACCCAGTACTTC; CDR3 protein: CASSQGDRTGGTQYF; D gene: TRBD1; V gene: TRBV4-1; J gene: TRBJ2-5; clone size: -
CDR3 DNA: TGTGCCAGCAGTTTTCGGTCTTCCTACGAGCAGTACTTC; CDR3 protein: CASSFRSSYEQYF; D gene: -; V gene: TRBV28; J gene: TRBJ2-7; clone size: -
CDR3 DNA: TGTGCCACCAGCGGTGGGGGACTGAACACTGAAGCTTTCTTT; CDR3 protein: CATSGGGLNTEAFF; D gene: -; V gene: TRBV15; J gene: TRBJ1-1; clone size: -
CDR3 DNA: TGTGCCAGCAGCTTATCTGGGGACTACGAGCAGTACTTC; CDR3 protein: CASSLSGDYEQYF; D gene: -; V gene: TRBV11-2; J gene: TRBJ2-7; clone size: -
CDR3 DNA: TGTGCCAGCAGTCCCCCGGACAGGGAGACAGATACGCAGTATTTT; CDR3 protein: CASSPPDRETDTQYF; D gene: TRBD1; V gene: TRBV27; J gene: TRBJ2-3; clone size: -
CDR3 DNA: TGTGCCAGCAGACCCACCACAGGCTTCCATGAGCAGTTCTTC; CDR3 protein: CASRPTTGFHEQFF; D gene: -; V gene: TRBV27; J gene: TRBJ2-1; clone size: -
CDR3 DNA: TGTGCCAGCAGCTTGCGCCGGAATGAGCAGTTCTTC; CDR3 protein: CASSLRRNEQFF; D gene: -; V gene: TRBV5-7; J gene: TRBJ2-1; clone size: once
CDR3 DNA: TGCGCCAGCAGCCAAGGCCCGTACAATGAGCAGTTCTTC; CDR3 protein: CASSQGPYNEQFF; D gene: -; V gene: TRBV4-1; J gene: TRBJ2-1; clone size: once
CDR3 DNA: TGTGCCAGCAGGTCCGGGACAGGGGGCGGACTGACCGGGGAGCTGTTTTTT; CDR3 protein: CASRSGTGGGLTGELFF; D gene: TRBD1; V gene: TRBV5-6; J gene: TRBJ2-2; clone size: -
CDR3 DNA: TGTGCCAGCAGTTACTTTTGGTGGGAGCAGTACTTC; CDR3 protein: CASSYFWWEQYF; D gene: -; V gene: TRBV28; J gene: TRBJ2-7; clone size: once
CDR3 DNA: TGTGCCAGCAGCAAAACAGGGGGCCTCTATGGCTACACCTTC; CDR3 protein: CASSKTGGLYGYTF; D gene: TRBD1; V gene: TRBV27; J gene: TRBJ1-2; clone size: -